The 27 T cell receptor beta chains below all came from one sample that was sequenced in a study of human T cells and chemical hapten exposure. TCRdb reprocessed the RACE reads with MiXCR, giving one entry per CDR3 protein. There are some 71,000 distinct CDR3 sequences in the sample; about 9.4% occur only once, and about 6.9% lies in the top ten. Time point meaning: patch test 2, 6 weeks after DPC sensitization. The sample's treatment: therapeutic diphenylcyclopropenone sensitization with weekly scalp DPC. The input for sequencing was whole blood, taken in connection with sensitization to the hapten diphenylcyclopropenone (DPC). Receptors originate from a woman aged 45-65 years with alopecia areata. Some clones in this sample may be carry-over from other donors' samples.

This clonotype was picked up many times. The chain recombines TRBV19 with TRBJ1-2; maybe TRBD1 (5 bases). The CDR3 is 13 amino acids. Germline CDR1 and CDR2: LNHDA and SQIVND (reference sequence). Between the trimmed V and J ends, which lost 3 bases and 4 bases, there was a span of 9 bases. The CDR3 loop reads CASSIQGSYGYTF. As DNA, the CDR3 is TGTGCCAGTAGTATTCAGGGTTCCTATGGCTACACCTTC.

J is TRBJ2-1 and V is TRBV20-1, with unresolved D. The CDR3 is made up of 13 amino acids. The ends were cut back, 0 bases at V and 1 base at J, with 4 bases in the middle. Germline lookup yields CDR1 DFQATT and CDR2 SNEGSKA (reference sequence). CDR3: CSARERSYNEQFF. The CDR3 bases are TGCAGTGCTAGAGAGCGGTCCTACAATGAGCAGTTCTTC.

This clonotype was counted between two and nine times. The rearrangement uses TRBV3-1 and TRBJ2-3; TRBD2 might be the D (5 bases). V was trimmed by 5 bases and J by 1 base, leaving 10 bases between them. The V gene's germline CDR1 is LGHDT and CDR2 YNNKEL (reference sequence). CDR3 size: 14 residues. As DNA, the CDR3 is TGTGCCAGCAGCAAGGATAGCGGCACAGATACGCAGTATTTT. This encodes CASSKDSGTDTQYF.

The CDR3 region has the DNA TGCGCCAGCAGCCCAGCGGGGGACTATGCAGGAGATACGCAGTATTTT. Protein: CASSPAGDYAGDTQYF. The chain recombines TRBV4-1 with TRBJ2-3; TRBD2 aligns across 8 bases. Germline V lookup: CDR1 MGHRA, CDR2 YSYEKL. The CDR3 has 16 amino acids. J lost 5 bases, V lost 4 bases, and 11 bases had no gene match.

This clonotype appeared many times. V and J are TRBV7-9 and TRBJ1-1; maybe TRBD1 (6 bases). Germline loops: CDR1 SEHNR, CDR2 FQNEAQ (reference sequence). V gave up 5 bases and J gave up 0 bases, with 13 bases separating them. CDR3 size: 15 residues. In nucleotides, the CDR3 is TGTGCCAGCAGCCCAAAGGGGGGAATGAACACTGAAGCTTTCTTT. Residues: CASSPKGGMNTEAFF. Full variable domain (rest looked up from reference TRBV7-9 and TRBJ1-1): DTGVSQNPRHKITKRGQNVTFRCDPISEHNRLYWYRQTLGQGPEFLTYFQNEAQLEKSRLLSDRFSAERPKGSFSTLEIQRTEQGDSAMYLCASSPKGGMNTEAFFGQGTRLTVV.

This clonotype was picked up a small number of times. The chain is built from TRBV30 and TRBJ1-2; 7 bases agree with TRBD1. The length of the CDR3 is 16 residues. Trimming cost V 3 bases and J 5 bases; bases outside gene matches: 15. The germline V gene encodes CDR1 GTSNPN and CDR2 SVGIG (reference sequence). This chain's CDR3 is CAWSPPDRPRGYGYTF. DNA of the CDR3: TGTGCCTGGAGCCCACCGGACAGGCCACGTGGGTATGGCTACACCTTC.

This clonotype was seen many times. The chain combines TRBV12-3 or TRBV12-4 with TRBJ2-3, with 8 bases lining up with TRBD2. This CDR3 is 14 amino acids long. Trimming cost V 11 bases and J 3 bases; bases outside gene matches: 10. The CDR3 protein is CAAGGQGATDTQYF. The CDR3 DNA reads TGTGCCGCGGGGGGCCAGGGTGCAACAGATACGCAGTATTTT.

This clonotype was counted at least ten times. This chain joins TRBV2 and TRBJ2-7; D ambiguous. Trimming took 6 bases from V and 4 from J, leaving 7 bases between them. CDR3 length: 11 amino acids. Germline CDR1 is SNHLY and CDR2 is FYNNEI. Here the CDR3 DNA reads TGTGCCAGCAGCCCATTGTACGAGCAGTACTTC. Its protein product is CASSPLYEQYF. The full variable domain, in which reference TRBV2 and TRBJ2-7 provide the parts outside the CDR3, is EPEVTQTPSHQVTQMGQEVILRCVPISNHLYFYWYRQILGQKVEFLVSFYNNEISEKSEIFDDQFSVERPDGSNFTLKIRSTKLEDSAMYFCASSPLYEQYFGPGTRLTVT.

This clonotype has ten or more counts. The chain recombines TRBV7-2 with TRBJ1-1, with a weak D call TRBD1 (5 bases). In germline, CDR1 is SGHTA, CDR2 FQGNSA. V shed 6 bases and J shed 0 bases, with 17 bases lying between them. The CDR3 sequence is 16 residues long. CDR3 coding DNA: TGTGCCAGCAGTTACCGGGACGCCAGAATGAACACTGAAGCTTTCTTT. It translates to CASSYRDARMNTEAFF.

This clonotype was recorded a few times. This may arise from a read error, as a much more abundant clone is one base away. This chain links TRBV7-6 with TRBJ2-3; weak D call: TRBD1 (7 bases). The CDR3 has 14 amino acids. Germline V gene data show CDR1 as SGHVS and CDR2 as FNYEAQ. CDR3 sequence reads: CVSSAGQSTDTQYF. The CDR3 nucleotides are TGTGTCAGCAGCGCGGGACAGAGCACAGATACGCAGTATTTT. The entire variable domain, with the rest obtained from reference TRBV7-6 and TRBJ2-3, is as follows: GAGVSQSPRYKVTKRGQDVALRCDPISGHVSLYWYRQALGQGPEFLTYFNYEAQQDKSGLPNDRFSAERPEGSISTLTIQRTEQRDSAMYRCVSSAGQSTDTQYFGPGTRLTVL.

This clonotype has a handful of counts. The chain links TRBV5-4 to TRBJ2-7; D is unclear. Per the germline V gene, CDR1 is SGHNT and CDR2 is YYREEE (reference sequence). CDR3 length: 14 amino acids. Trimming took off 0 bases at V and 0 bases at J, with 7 bases between the two ends. The CDR3 here is CASSLERASYEQYF. The CDR3 bases are TGTGCCAGCAGCTTGGAGCGAGCCTCCTACGAGCAGTACTTC.

This clonotype was counted many times. This chain links TRBV12-3 or TRBV12-4 with TRBJ2-7; D ambiguous. The ends were cut back, 6 bases at V and 0 bases at J, with 3 bases in the middle. There are 11 residues in the CDR3. This chain's CDR3 is CASSHSYEQYF. CDR3 DNA: TGTGCCAGCAGCCACTCCTACGAGCAGTACTTC.

This clonotype has ten or more counts. The rearrangement joins TRBV9 to TRBJ1-1; D remains unclear. This CDR3 spans 15 amino acids. V was clipped by 4 bases and J by 1 base, with 14 bases between them. Germline V gene sequence: CDR1 SGDLS, CDR2 YYNGEE. CDR3: CASSPLGRQNTEAFF. The CDR3 DNA reads as TGTGCCAGCAGCCCGCTGGGAAGACAGAACACTGAAGCTTTCTTT.

This clonotype was observed many times. CDR3 in DNA: TGTGCCATCACAGGGGACACAGATACGCAGTATTTT. The encoded protein is CAITGDTDTQYF. The chain has TRBV10-3 and TRBJ2-3; perhaps TRBD1 as D (6 bases). The germline V and J ends were trimmed by 7 bases and 2 bases, with 7 bases remaining between them. Germline CDR1 reads ENHRY; CDR2 reads SYGVKD. The CDR3 is made up of 12 amino acids.

This clonotype was recorded at least ten times. This rearrangement joins TRBV20-1 to TRBJ1-1; tentatively, D is TRBD1 (6 bases). The CDR3 is made up of 15 amino acids. Germline V gene data show CDR1 as DFQATT and CDR2 as SNEGSKA (reference sequence). Trimming took 1 base from V and 6 from J, leaving 18 bases between them. CDR3 residues: CSARGMGAFIAEAFF. DNA of the CDR3: TGCAGTGCTAGAGGAATGGGGGCTTTCATAGCTGAAGCTTTCTTT.

Note on this clonotype: A clone one base away is much larger, so this may be a read error. The chain is built from TRBV27 and TRBJ1-1; TRBD1 agrees at 11 bases. Germline trimming cut 6 bases from V and 1 base from J; bases unmatched to any gene: 4. Germline values: CDR1 MNHEY, CDR2 SMNVEV (reference sequence). This CDR3 is built from 15 residues. CDR3 DNA: TGTGCCAGCAGAGGACAGGGGGCGTCGAACACTGAAGCTTTCTTT. As protein: CASRGQGASNTEAFF.

This clonotype has just a few counts. The chain couples TRBV29-1 to TRBJ1-4, with 9 positions matching TRBD1. The J segment lost 8 bases and the V segment lost 6 bases, leaving 10 bases of the junction unmatched. This CDR3 has 14 residues. Germline V gene data show CDR1 as SQVTM and CDR2 as ANQGSEA. The CDR3 sequence: CSVTLQGAREKLFF. The CDR3 DNA is TGCAGCGTCACCCTACAGGGGGCCAGGGAAAAACTGTTTTTT.

This chain's CDR3 is CASSFPTPSSGGSYNEQFF. DNA for the CDR3: TGCGCCAGCAGCTTCCCAACGCCTTCTAGCGGGGGTTCCTACAATGAGCAGTTCTTC. J is TRBJ2-1 and V is TRBV5-1, with 10 bases identical to TRBD2. V lost 2 bases and J lost 1; bases outside the gene matches: 12. In germline, CDR1 is SGHRS, CDR2 YFSETQ. This CDR3 has 19 amino acids.

As for this clonotype: A much larger clone lies a single base off, so this may be a read error. This chain connects TRBV18 to TRBJ1-2; the D is unclear. This CDR3 comprises 14 residues. Per the germline V gene, CDR1 is KGHSH and CDR2 is LQKENI. The V and J ends lost 2 bases and 8 bases respectively, with 15 bases between them. DNA for the CDR3: TGTGCCAGCTCACCAGAGGAACAAGGGCCCGGCTACACCTTC. This codes for CASSPEEQGPGYTF.

This clonotype was seen only a few times. The chain recombines TRBV11-3 with TRBJ2-2; perhaps TRBD2 as D (5 bases). This CDR3 contains 17 residues. With 1 base removed from V and 0 bases from J, the gap between germline ends came to 12 bases. Germline-derived CDR1 and CDR2 are SGHNT and YENEEA. CDR3 in amino acids: CASSLVAGGANTGELFF. The CDR3 DNA is TGTGCCAGCAGCTTAGTGGCGGGCGGCGCGAACACCGGGGAGCTGTTTTTT.

The chain recombines TRBV3-1 with TRBJ2-5; D uncertain. With 3 bases removed from V and 3 bases from J, the gap between germline ends came to 11 bases. Germline V gives CDR1 LGHDT, CDR2 YNNKEL (reference sequence). The CDR3 spans 14 residues. The CDR3 reads CASSQNLHEETQYF. The CDR3 DNA follows: TGTGCCAGCAGCCAGAATCTCCACGAAGAGACCCAGTACTTC.

This clonotype was seen only a few times. The V gene is TRBV20-1, the J gene TRBJ1-2, with 7 bases matching TRBD1. The germline CDR1 and CDR2 sequences are DFQATT and SNEGSKA (reference sequence). The CDR3 has 12 amino acids. Trimming at V came to 6 bases and at J to 0 bases, leaving 1 base not matched to a gene. CDR3 bases: TGCAGTGCCGGGACAGCTAACTATGGCTACACCTTC. This encodes CSAGTANYGYTF.

The V gene is TRBV10-3, the J gene TRBJ2-3, with TRBD2 matching over 8 bases. The CDR3 has 16 residues. V was pared by 8 bases and J by 1 base, with 11 bases of the junction left unmatched. Looked up from germline, CDR1 is ENHRY and CDR2 is SYGVKD. CDR3 sequence reads: CAISPSSGRGTDTQYF. The CDR3 nucleotides read TGTGCCATCTCCCCCTCCTCCGGGAGGGGCACAGATACGCAGTATTTT.

This clonotype occurred many times. CDR3 in amino acids: CASSFQDEAFF. CDR3 sequence (DNA): TGTGCCAGCAGCTTCCAGGATGAAGCTTTCTTT. The gene calls are TRBV3-1 and TRBJ1-1; D is uncertain. CDR1 is LGHDT and CDR2 is YNNKEL in the germline V gene (reference sequence). V shed 5 bases and J shed 7 bases, with 8 bases lying between them. The CDR3 spans 11 residues.

This clonotype was found many times. J is TRBJ1-3 and V is TRBV12-5, with D maybe TRBD1 (5 bases). The CDR3 has 15 residues. V lost 3 bases to trimming and J lost 3 bases, with 12 bases between them. The germline CDR1 and CDR2 sequences are LGHNT and FRNRAP. The CDR3 spells CASGFEGIHGNTIYF. Here the CDR3 DNA reads TGTGCTAGTGGTTTTGAGGGGATACATGGAAACACCATATATTTT. Filled out from reference TRBV12-5 and TRBJ1-3, the complete variable domain reads DARVTQTPRHKVTEMGQEVTMRCQPILGHNTVFWYRQTMMQGLELLAYFRNRAPLDDSGMPKDRFSAEMPDATLATLKIQPSEPRDSAVYFCASGFEGIHGNTIYFGEGSWLTVV.

This clonotype was observed many times. The chain carries TRBV29-1 and TRBJ1-1; D not resolved. Per germline, CDR1 SQVTM and CDR2 ANQGSEA. Trimming removed 1 base from V and 0 bases from J, with 9 bases in between. The CDR3 contains 14 residues. The CDR3 reads CSVEVLLMNTEAFF. Written as DNA, the CDR3 is TGCAGCGTTGAAGTCCTCCTAATGAACACTGAAGCTTTCTTT.

This clonotype was seen repeatedly, ten times or more. The chain is built from TRBV6-1 and TRBJ2-7; 14 bases agree with TRBD2. Trimming cost V 3 bases and J 2 bases; bases outside gene matches: 3. This CDR3 has 16 residues. Germline V lookup: CDR1 MNHNS, CDR2 SASEGT. CDR3 protein: CASSEGLAGATYEQYF. In nucleotides, the CDR3 is TGTGCCAGCAGTGAGGGACTAGCGGGGGCGACCTACGAGCAGTACTTC.